This is a list of T cell receptor beta chains from one sample in a study of pediatric ulcerative colitis. Sequencing used immunoSEQ multiplex PCR; TCRdb keeps in-frame clones, though not all of them. Among about 64,000 clones, about 86% were seen once, and the ten largest hold around 3.3%. Sequenced material: blood. The receptor set was obtained from a boy younger than 18 with severe ulcerative colitis. Each CDR3 is given with its conserved first and last residue. Each record gives: V gene, clone size, J gene, CDR3 protein. Not all rows give a size; the values are once, few, many and, for expanded clones, a class.

TRBV5-6	-	TRBJ2-7	CASSSFQLAGVFYEQYF
TRBV6-4	-	TRBJ2-6	CASSTDSGANVLTF
TRBV29-1	once	TRBJ2-3	CSVVPGGRAKDTQYF
TRBV4-2	-	TRBJ2-5	CASSLFQAQETQYF
TRBV10-3	-	TRBJ2-5	CAISGVEDRETQYF
TRBV7-9	-	TRBJ2-7	CASTRTFGTNEQYF
TRBV27	-	TRBJ1-5	CASSLSGGNQPQHF
TRBV7-2	once	TRBJ1-4	CASKAQADVNEKLFF
TRBV19	-	TRBJ2-2	CASSIIGGGELFF
TRBV6-5	-	TRBJ2-3	CASSYSETDTQYF
TRBV7-2	-	TRBJ2-7	CASSLKGVDYEQYF
TRBV5-1	-	TRBJ1-1	CASSLTGGGNTEAFF
TRBV15	-	TRBJ2-2	CATGAGGNTGELFF
TRBV19	-	TRBJ1-2	CASSIGDSRYGYTF
TRBV10-3	-	TRBJ2-7	CAISARLQGSDEQYF
TRBV7-2	once	TRBJ2-5	CASSLRGLEGETQYF
TRBV15	-	TRBJ2-3	CATSRDRGMGGDSTDTQYF
TRBV9	-	TRBJ2-1	CASSPRQESYNEQFF
TRBV7-6	-	TRBJ2-3	CASSSRAGWGSATDTQYF
TRBV18	-	TRBJ1-4	CASSSTVFATNEKLFF
TRBV7-2	-	TRBJ2-7	CASSPQGQGLSYEQYF
TRBV29-1	-	TRBJ2-7	CSVVTGFTSYEQYF
TRBV29-1	-	TRBJ2-1	CSVEPAESSYNEQFF
TRBV6-5	-	TRBJ2-5	CASSDGRVEETQYF
TRBV6-5	-	TRBJ2-3	CASSYFNTDTQYF